The 30 T cell receptor beta chains in this list originate from one sample, sequenced in a study of OX40 agonist ivuxolimab in advanced cancers. Only in-frame clones appear in the TCRdb table, and some are missing; sequencing was by immunoSEQ multiplex PCR. Counted here are around 100,000 clones, 93% occurring once; the ten biggest clones make up roughly 0.26%. The specimen comprised CD4+ or CD8+ T cells sorted from blood, sampled in a trial of the OX40 agonist ivuxolimab. Source of these receptors: an adult with an advanced solid tumor such as melanoma, head and neck, liver or kidney cancer.

The chain recombines TRBV27 with TRBJ2-1; 8 bases line up with TRBD2. CDR3 length equals 15 residues. Germline loops: CDR1 MNHEY, CDR2 SMNVEV (reference sequence). Trimming removed 7 bases from V and 1 base from J; junction bases left unmatched: 6. This CDR3 reads CASKPGGASYNEQFF. The CDR3 nucleotides read TGTGCCAGCAAACCCGGGGGGGCTTCCTACAATGAGCAGTTCTTC.

V gene TRBV2 combines with J gene TRBJ1-2; D is unresolved. Deletions cut 6 bases from V and 0 bases from J, with 11 bases between. The CDR3 extends over 14 amino acids. Germline V CDR1 and CDR2: SNHLY, FYNNEI. DNA of the CDR3: TGTGCCAGCAGGTTCACAGAGTCTAACTATGGCTACACCTTC. It specifies CASRFTESNYGYTF.

J is TRBJ2-2 and V is TRBV18; D uncertain. The CDR3 runs to 19 residues. The germline V gene encodes CDR1 KGHSH and CDR2 LQKENI. V lost 5 bases and J 0 bases, leaving 22 bases between the germline ends. CDR3 region: CASSSLVGTSISNTGELFF. In nucleotides, the CDR3 is TGTGCCAGCTCATCCCTGGTGGGAACTTCTATTTCGAACACCGGGGAGCTGTTTTTT.

The chain is built from TRBV5-1 and TRBJ2-2; no definite D call. V was clipped by 3 bases and J by 0 bases, with 6 bases between them. The CDR3 runs to 14 residues. CDR1 is SGHRS and CDR2 is YFSETQ in the germline V gene. The CDR3 reads CASSSRANTGELFF. CDR3 sequence (DNA): TGCGCCAGCAGCTCCCGAGCGAACACCGGGGAGCTGTTTTTT. Looking up the rest from reference TRBV5-1 and TRBJ2-2 gives the full variable domain: KAGVTQTPRYLIKTRGQQVTLSCSPISGHRSVSWYQQTPGQGLQFLFEYFSETQRNKGNFPGRFSGRQFSNSRSEMNVSTLELGDSALYLCASSSRANTGELFFGEGSRLTVL.

The genes are TRBV7-2 and TRBJ2-3, with 9 bases aligning to TRBD2. The length of the CDR3 is 17 residues. J lost 0 bases, V lost 0 bases, and 4 bases had no gene match. In germline, CDR1 is SGHTA, CDR2 FQGNSA. The CDR3 loop reads CASSLARLAGSTDTQYF. Written as DNA, the CDR3 is TGTGCCAGCAGCTTAGCGCGGCTAGCGGGAAGCACAGATACGCAGTATTTT.

The rearrangement uses TRBV4-1 and TRBJ2-3, with 7 positions matching TRBD2. In germline, CDR1 is MGHRA, CDR2 YSYEKL. The CDR3 extends over 19 amino acids. With 1 base clipped from V and 1 base from J, the junction kept 14 bases outside the gene matches. This chain's CDR3 is CASSQGGGRAERGTDTQYF. The CDR3 DNA follows: TGCGCCAGCAGCCAAGGCGGTGGGAGGGCAGAAAGGGGCACAGATACGCAGTATTTT.

The rearrangement uses TRBV5-6 and TRBJ1-2, with a possible D match to TRBD1 (5 bases). CDR3 size: 14 residues. V shed 0 bases and J shed 8 bases, with 14 bases lying between them. Germline assignment: CDR1 SGHDT and CDR2 YYEEEE. The chain's CDR3 is CASSLGQPSRGYTF. The DNA for the CDR3 is TGTGCCAGCAGCTTGGGACAGCCATCTCGGGGCTACACCTTC. The variable domain in full, completed from reference TRBV5-6 and TRBJ1-2, reads DAGVTQSPTHLIKTRGQQVTLRCSPKSGHDTVSWYQQALGQGPQFIFQYYEEEERQRGNFPDRFSGHQFPNYSSELNVNALLLGDSALYLCASSLGQPSRGYTFGSGTRLTVV.

This chain uses TRBV30 with TRBJ1-1; D is perhaps TRBD1 (5 bases). Germline-derived CDR1 and CDR2 are GTSNPN and SVGIG (reference sequence). The ends were cut back, 3 bases at V and 7 bases at J, with 15 bases in the middle. This CDR3 comprises 13 residues. For the CDR3, the DNA is TGTGCCTGGAGGGATTACAGGTACGGTGAAGCTTTCTTT. Protein sequence: CAWRDYRYGEAFF.

The chain recombines TRBV13 with TRBJ2-3, with D hard to call. Germline values: CDR1 PRHDT, CDR2 FYEKMQ (reference sequence). This CDR3 contains 13 residues. Trimming cost V 1 base and J 1 base, with 3 bases left between them. The CDR3 region has the DNA TGTGCCAGCAGCTTAGTGGGCACAGATACGCAGTATTTT. It yields the protein CASSLVGTDTQYF.

The rearrangement links TRBV2 to TRBJ1-5, with TRBD1 identical over 11 bases. The CDR3 has 17 residues. Germline CDR1 and CDR2: SNHLY and FYNNEI. The V gene end was trimmed by 8 bases and the J gene end by 0 bases; junction bases not matched to a gene: 9. Here the CDR3 reads CASLRDRGRYSNQPQHF. CDR3 nucleotide sequence: TGTGCCAGCCTCCGGGACAGGGGGAGGTATAGCAATCAGCCCCAGCATTTT.

This clone was counted a single time. V gene TRBV4-3 combines with J gene TRBJ2-1, with 8 positions matching TRBD2. The germline V gene has CDR1 LGHNA and CDR2 YSLEER. The ends lost 0 bases at V and 0 bases at J; junction bases unmatched: 13. This CDR3 is built from 20 residues. Written as DNA, the CDR3 is TGCGCCAGCAGCCAAGAAGCGGGACTAGGACTAAGCAGCTCCTACAATGAGCAGTTCTTC. Its translation is CASSQEAGLGLSSSYNEQFF.

The rearrangement joins TRBV7-9 to TRBJ2-7; D ambiguous. CDR3 length: 14 residues. Trimming shortened V by 3 bases and J by 0 bases, and 9 bases separated the two germline ends. CDR1 is SEHNR and CDR2 is FQNEAQ in the germline V gene (reference sequence). The DNA for the CDR3 is TGTGCCAGCAGCTTGTTCCCGAACTCCTACGAGCAGTACGTC. The encoded protein is CASSLFPNSYEQYV.

The rearrangement links TRBV30 to TRBJ2-1; TRBD2 matches 7 bases. The CDR3 is 15 amino acids. CDR1 and CDR2 from the germline V gene are GTSNPN and SVGIG (reference sequence). V was clipped by 0 bases and J by 4 bases; unmatched bases: 6. CDR3 in DNA: TGTGCCTGGAGTGTGGGCGGGAGAGGTTACAATGAGCAGTTCTTC. Translating it yields CAWSVGGRGYNEQFF.

The chain links TRBV4-3 to TRBJ2-7; D is possibly TRBD1 (6 bases). V shed 0 bases and J shed 3 bases, with 12 bases lying between them. CDR3 length: 15 residues. Germline V gene data show CDR1 as LGHNA and CDR2 as YSLEER. The CDR3 spells CASSQDLAGDYEQYV. CDR3 coding DNA: TGCGCCAGCAGCCAAGATTTAGCAGGGGACTACGAGCAGTACGTC.

The gene calls are TRBV15 and TRBJ1-5, with D possibly matching TRBD1 (6 bases). The germline V gene encodes CDR1 LNHNV and CDR2 YYDKDF (reference sequence). The CDR3 consists of 14 residues. V lost 3 bases and J 5 bases, leaving 11 bases between the germline ends. The CDR3: CATSRTGPYQPQHF. DNA for the CDR3: TGTGCCACCAGCAGGACAGGACCATATCAGCCCCAGCATTTT. Together with reference TRBV15 and TRBJ1-5, the CDR3 gives the full variable domain: DAMVIQNPRYQVTQFGKPVTLSCSQTLNHNVMYWYQQKSSQAPKLLFHYYDKDFNNEADTPDNFQSRRPNTSFCFLDIRSPGLGDTAMYLCATSRTGPYQPQHFGDGTRLSIL.

The rearrangement links TRBV6-1 to TRBJ1-1; no reliable D call. Trimming stripped 2 bases from V and 0 bases from J, with 10 bases between. This CDR3 is 15 amino acids long. From germline, CDR1 is MNHNS and CDR2 SASEGT. CDR3 residues: CASSEKGPMNTEAFF. The CDR3 DNA sequence: TGTGCCAGCAGTGAAAAAGGGCCCATGAACACTGAAGCTTTCTTT.

V is TRBV6-5 and J is TRBJ1-2, with 8 bases fitting TRBD1. CDR1 MNHEY and CDR2 SVGAGI come from the germline V gene. The CDR3 sequence is 14 residues long. Trimming at V came to 6 bases and at J to 8 bases, leaving 11 bases not matched to a gene. CDR3 bases: TGTGCCAGCAGAGAAACAGGGGGAGTTCTCGGCTACACCTTC. This translates into CASRETGGVLGYTF.

The J gene is TRBJ1-5, the V gene TRBV18; the D gene is possibly TRBD1 (6 bases). The CDR3 spans 15 residues. The ends were cut back, 3 bases at V and 0 bases at J, with 9 bases in the middle. Per the germline V gene, CDR1 is KGHSH and CDR2 is LQKENI. CDR3 bases: TGTGCCAGCTCACCCGGACAGCCTAGCAATCAGCCCCAGCATTTT. This sequence encodes CASSPGQPSNQPQHF. Using reference TRBV18 and TRBJ1-5 for the parts outside the CDR3, the full variable domain is NAGVMQNPRHLVRRRGQEARLRCSPMKGHSHVYWYRQLPEEGLKFMVYLQKENIIDESGMPKERFSAEFPKEGPSILRIQQVVRGDSAAYFCASSPGQPSNQPQHFGDGTRLSIL.

This clone was detected only once. The chain carries TRBV10-3 and TRBJ1-5, with D tentatively TRBD1 (5 bases). Germline CDR1 is ENHRY and CDR2 is SYGVKD. CDR3 size: 12 residues. V was pared by 8 bases and J by 7 bases, with 12 bases between. The CDR3: CAIGAPGQPQHF. The CDR3, as DNA: TGTGCCATCGGGGCCCCGGGGCAGCCCCAGCATTTT.

This clone was observed a few times. J is TRBJ2-2 and V is TRBV30; D is ambiguous. With 2 bases removed from V and 6 bases from J, the gap between germline ends came to 10 bases. The CDR3 contains 13 residues. Germline-derived CDR1 and CDR2 are GTSNPN and SVGIG (reference sequence). The CDR3 reads CAWSLAPAGELFF. The DNA of the CDR3 is TGTGCCTGGAGTCTCGCCCCTGCCGGGGAGCTGTTTTTT.

The J gene is TRBJ1-1, the V gene TRBV11-2, with 8 nucleotides matching TRBD1. CDR3 size: 15 residues. J gave up 3 bases and V 5 bases, and 8 bases lay outside the gene matches. The germline CDR1 and CDR2 sequences are SGHAT and FQNNGV. The DNA for the CDR3 is TGTGCCAGCAGCCCAAGACAGGGGAGGGACACTGAAGCTTTCTTT. Translation gives CASSPRQGRDTEAFF.

This rearrangement joins TRBV27 to TRBJ2-7, with D uncertain. The CDR3 spans 14 residues. V lost 5 bases to trimming and J lost 6 bases, with 17 bases between them. Germline CDR1 is MNHEY and CDR2 is SMNVEV (reference sequence). CDR3 sequence: CASSPNRVSGEQYF. CDR3 DNA: TGTGCCAGCAGTCCCAACCGGGTTTCGGGCGAGCAGTACTTC.

This chain connects TRBV19 to TRBJ2-5; the match to TRBD2 covers 7 bases. The CDR3 has 13 residues. The V gene end was trimmed by 5 bases and the J gene end by 4 bases; junction bases not matched to a gene: 4. CDR1 and CDR2 from the germline V gene are LNHDA and SQIVND (reference sequence). CDR3 region: CASSLSGGETQYF. In nucleotides, the CDR3 is TGTGCCAGTAGTCTGTCGGGAGGAGAGACCCAGTACTTC.

This clone appeared once. The V and J genes are TRBV28 and TRBJ1-2; 9 bases line up with TRBD1. V dropped 6 bases and J dropped 7; count of bases not matched to a gene: 15. There are 16 residues in the CDR3. Germline CDR1 is MDHEN and CDR2 is SYDVKM. The chain's CDR3 is CASSYLMGTGSSGYTF. CDR3 sequence (DNA): TGTGCCAGCAGCTACCTTATGGGGACAGGGTCTAGTGGCTACACCTTC.

The V and J genes are TRBV6-1 and TRBJ1-5; D is ambiguous. The CDR3 totals 15 residues. The germline gives CDR1 MNHNS, CDR2 SASEGT. The ends were cut back, 7 bases at V and 6 bases at J, with 19 bases in the middle. The CDR3 spells CASTLDGFVGQPQHF. The CDR3 DNA reads as TGTGCCAGCACTCTCGACGGCTTCGTGGGTCAGCCCCAGCATTTT.

The chain is built from TRBV12-5 and TRBJ2-3; D gene uncertain. V lost 3 bases, J lost 1 base, and 5 bases lay in between. The CDR3 covers 13 residues. Per the germline V gene, CDR1 is LGHNT and CDR2 is FRNRAP. The CDR3 is CASGLSGTDTQYF. The DNA for the CDR3 is TGTGCTAGTGGTTTAAGCGGCACAGATACGCAGTATTTT. The variable domain in full, completed from reference TRBV12-5 and TRBJ2-3, reads DARVTQTPRHKVTEMGQEVTMRCQPILGHNTVFWYRQTMMQGLELLAYFRNRAPLDDSGMPKDRFSAEMPDATLATLKIQPSEPRDSAVYFCASGLSGTDTQYFGPGTRLTVL.

This clone has a single count. The rearrangement joins TRBV7-2 to TRBJ1-5, with D unclear. Germline V lookup: CDR1 SGHTA, CDR2 FQGNSA. The CDR3 length is 13 residues. Trimming took off 1 base at V and 3 bases at J, with 4 bases between the two ends. CDR3 sequence (DNA): TGTGCCAGCAGCTTAGACCCCAATCAGCCCCAGCATTTT. Its protein is CASSLDPNQPQHF.

This clone showed up just once. The chain combines TRBV7-2 with TRBJ1-6, with D perhaps matching TRBD1 (5 bases). Per germline, CDR1 SGHTA and CDR2 FQGNSA. Trimming shortened V by 5 bases and J by 7 bases, and 9 bases separated the two germline ends. The length of the CDR3 is 13 residues. The CDR3 reads CASSVGPNSPLHF. In nucleotides, the CDR3 is TGTGCCAGCAGCGTGGGACCAAATTCACCCCTCCACTTT.

This clone occurred once. The chain uses TRBV28 and TRBJ2-7; TRBD2 agrees at 9 bases. This CDR3 is built from 14 residues. Germline CDR1 reads MDHEN; CDR2 reads SYDVKM. The ends lost 5 bases at V and 3 bases at J; junction bases unmatched: 5. The CDR3 reads CASSPVAGVYEQYV. As DNA, the CDR3 is TGTGCCAGCAGTCCGGTAGCGGGAGTCTACGAGCAGTACGTC.

CDR3 coding DNA: TGTGCCAGCACTCACCCTGGGGGAGATACGCAGTATTTT. Translation: CASTHPGGDTQYF. V usage is TRBV6-5 and J usage is TRBJ2-3, with D perhaps TRBD1 or TRBD2 (5 bases each). Per germline, CDR1 MNHEY and CDR2 SVGAGI. V was pared by 7 bases and J by 5 bases, with 13 bases between. The CDR3 covers 13 residues.